This T cell receptor (beta chain) was sequenced during a study of blood T cell repertoires in COVID-19. Using immunoSEQ multiplex PCR, the repertoire was profiled, and TCRdb retains in-frame clones only, with some absent. The data show about 54,000 clones, 87% seen once. CDR3 length equals 14 residues. V lost 1 base to trimming and J lost 3 bases, with 6 bases between them. The V gene's germline CDR1 is SEHNR and CDR2 FQNEAQ (reference sequence). Material: peripheral blood. This TCR was recovered from a man in his forties with COVID-19, enrolled during active disease. The rearrangement uses TRBV7-9 and TRBJ1-4; maybe TRBD1 (6 bases). CDR3 residues: CASSLGTANEKLFF. As DNA, the CDR3 is TGTGCCAGCAGCTTAGGGACAGCTAATGAAAAACTGTTTTTT.